These 16 T cell receptor beta chains share one sample of origin, sequenced in a study of vaccination and CD4 T cells after COVID-19. For these TCRs, the target antigens are not known. Researchers used the Oncomine TCR Beta short-read assay to sequence DNA from cultured CD4+ T cells. TCRdb re-analysed the PCR reads in MiXCR, keeping a single row per CDR3 protein. The sample consists of under 20,000 distinct CDR3 sequences, more than 55% of them appearing once. Treatment given: roughly ten-day PBMC culture with coronavirus spike peptide pools or control peptides (ViraFEST assay). What was sequenced was CD4+ T cells from blood, cultured in vitro. The receptors derive from a human donor who had recovered from COVID-19.

The V gene is TRBV5-1, the J gene TRBJ2-7; 10 bases are a match to TRBD2. V trimming: 0 bases; J trimming: 3 bases; junction bases outside the gene matches: 3. CDR3 length: 15 amino acids. The V gene's germline CDR1 is SGHRS and CDR2 YFSETQ. The CDR3 DNA is TGCGCCAGCAGCTTGGTCTCTAGCGGGAGCTACGAGCAGTACTTC. Translating it yields CASSLVSSGSYEQYF.

The CDR3 DNA is TGCGCCAGCACCTCCCCCGGGACAGGAAACCTCGCTTTCTTT. Translating gives CASTSPGTGNLAFF. The chain is built from TRBV5-1 and TRBJ1-1; TRBD1 agrees at 8 bases. In germline, CDR1 is SGHRS, CDR2 YFSETQ. CDR3 size: 14 residues. Trimming took 6 bases from V and 11 from J; bases not matched to a gene: 15. Looking up the rest from reference TRBV5-1 and TRBJ1-1 gives the full variable domain: KAGVTQTPRYLIKTRGQQVTLSCSPISGHRSVSWYQQTPGQGLQFLFEYFSETQRNKGNFPGRFSGRQFSNSRSEMNVSTLELGDSALYLCASTSPGTGNLAFFGQGTRLTVV.

The rearrangement joins TRBV11-3 to TRBJ2-3; D call uncertain. Trimming cost V 4 bases and J 2 bases, with 7 bases left between them. CDR1 is SGHNT and CDR2 is YENEEA in the germline V gene. The CDR3 runs to 13 residues. The CDR3 DNA reads TGTGCCAGCAGCTCAGGTCCCACAGATACGCAGTATTTT. It translates to CASSSGPTDTQYF.

The rearrangement joins TRBV5-1 to TRBJ1-2; D is unresolved. This CDR3 comprises 15 residues. Between the trimmed V and J ends, which lost 1 base and 4 bases, there was a span of 14 bases. The germline CDR1 and CDR2 sequences are SGHRS and YFSETQ. The CDR3 DNA is TGCGCCAGCAGCTTGAACGGTCAGTCGGGCTATGGCTACACCTTC. It codes for CASSLNGQSGYGYTF.

The V call is TRBV7-6, the J call TRBJ2-6, with 10 bases lining up with TRBD1. The trim removed 4 bases at V and 2 bases at J, leaving 11 bases unmatched. Per germline, CDR1 SGHVS and CDR2 FNYEAQ. The CDR3 is 19 amino acids. Here the CDR3 DNA reads TGTGCCAGCAGCTGGCAAAGCGGGACAGGGGAACCTGGGGCCAACGTCCTGACTTTC. Encoded protein: CASSWQSGTGEPGANVLTF.

A note on this clonotype: Mismatch with germline at one junction end may stem from a read error. The rearrangement uses TRBV30 and TRBJ2-7; tentatively, D is TRBD1 (5 bases). The CDR3 sequence is 13 residues long. Germline CDR1 GTSNPN, CDR2 SVGIG (reference sequence). CDR3 sequence reads: CAWSNSRSRLRDF. The DNA of the CDR3 is TGTGCCTGGAGTAATAGCCGTTCCCGTCTCAGGGACTTC.

This clonotype was seen only a few times. V is TRBV28 and J is TRBJ1-1; D uncertain. The length of the CDR3 is 13 residues. CDR1 is MDHEN, CDR2 SYDVKM, per germline. Deletions cut 4 bases from V and 1 base from J, with 7 bases between. This chain's CDR3 is CASSYKWNTEAFF. Here the CDR3 DNA reads TGTGCCAGCAGTTATAAATGGAACACTGAAGCTTTCTTT. Full variable domain (remainder filled in from reference TRBV28 and TRBJ1-1): DVKVTQSSRYLVKRTGEKVFLECVQDMDHENMFWYRQDPGLGLRLIYFSYDVKMKEKGDIPEGYSVSREKKERFSLILESASTNQTSMYLCASSYKWNTEAFFGQGTRLTVV.

J is TRBJ2-5 and V is TRBV5-1, with 8 bases that match TRBD1. V trimming: 3 bases; J trimming: 1 base; junction bases outside the gene matches: 8. CDR3 length: 16 residues. CDR1 and CDR2 from the germline V gene are SGHRS and YFSETQ. The CDR3 is CASSYGGQEIQETQYF. CDR3 coding DNA: TGCGCCAGCAGCTATGGGGGACAGGAGATCCAAGAGACCCAGTACTTC.

V gene TRBV7-2 combines with J gene TRBJ1-3; D is ambiguous. The CDR3 length is 15 residues. Germline assignment: CDR1 SGHTA and CDR2 FQGNSA. Trimming cost V 4 bases and J 0 bases, with 10 bases left between them. CDR3 nucleotide sequence: TGTGCCAGCAGCTCCCGACGTATCTCTGGAAACACCATATATTTT. This gives the protein CASSSRRISGNTIYF.

This clonotype was counted between two and nine times. V gene TRBV7-9 combines with J gene TRBJ2-2; 11 nucleotides agree with TRBD1. CDR1 and CDR2 from the germline V gene are SEHNR and FQNEAQ (reference sequence). CDR3 length equals 16 residues. V was pared by 5 bases and J by 8 bases, with 10 bases of the junction left unmatched. The CDR3 sequence is CASSTKPGQGAGELFF. DNA of the CDR3: TGTGCCAGCAGCACCAAACCTGGACAGGGGGCAGGGGAGCTGTTTTTT.

This clonotype showed up just a few times. The chain employs TRBV6-2 or TRBV6-3 and TRBJ1-2; no clear D gene. Germline loops: CDR1 MNHEY, CDR2 SVGEGT. The V and J ends lost 6 bases and 4 bases respectively, with 9 bases between them. The CDR3 loop spans 12 amino acids. CDR3 sequence: CASSPWAYGYTF. The DNA for the CDR3 is TGTGCCAGCAGCCCTTGGGCCTATGGCTACACCTTC.

This rearrangement joins TRBV2 to TRBJ1-6, with 7 bases that match TRBD1. The CDR3 runs to 15 residues. Germline lookup yields CDR1 SNHLY and CDR2 FYNNEI. Germline trimming cut 5 bases from V and 10 bases from J; bases unmatched to any gene: 11. CDR3 sequence reads: CASSPRQGEESPLHF. The DNA for the CDR3 is TGTGCCAGCAGTCCTCGACAGGGAGAGGAATCACCCCTCCACTTT.

This clonotype turned up a few times. The chain employs TRBV20-1 and TRBJ2-1; 9 bases agree with TRBD2. The CDR3 contains 13 residues. V shed 6 bases and J 8 bases; nucleotides not matched to a gene: 8. Germline-derived CDR1 and CDR2 are DFQATT and SNEGSKA (reference sequence). The CDR3 bases are TGCAGTGCCCCCCCCGCTAGCGGGGATGAGCAGTTCTTC. Protein sequence: CSAPPASGDEQFF.

The table lists this clonotype with a count of one. This chain's CDR3 is CSARVWRSYNEQFF. CDR3 coding DNA: TGCAGTGCTAGAGTGTGGCGGTCCTACAATGAGCAGTTCTTC. The chain uses TRBV20-1 and TRBJ2-1; D gene ambiguous. Germline-derived CDR1 and CDR2 are DFQATT and SNEGSKA (reference sequence). The V gene lost 1 base and the J gene lost 1 base, with 8 bases spanning the gap. The CDR3 contains 14 residues.

The chain uses TRBV7-9 and TRBJ1-2, with TRBD1 matching 7 bases. The CDR3 length is 15 residues. Losses at the gene ends were 5 bases for V and 8 bases for J; bases not matched to a gene: 14. CDR1 and CDR2 from the germline V gene are SEHNR and FQNEAQ (reference sequence). DNA for the CDR3: TGTGCCAGCAGCCATATTCGGACAGGATTTGGCGGCTACACCTTC. Translated, it gives CASSHIRTGFGGYTF.

The chain carries TRBV2 and TRBJ1-5; D is undetermined. Germline CDR1 and CDR2: SNHLY and FYNNEI. The V and J ends lost 1 base and 7 bases respectively, with 8 bases between them. This CDR3 spans 13 amino acids. The CDR3 DNA reads as TGTGCCAGCAGTGAAGAGGAAAGGCAGCCCCAGCATTTT. As protein: CASSEEERQPQHF.